The rows below give T cell receptor beta chains drawn from one sample of a study of control samples from healthy donors and cancer patients. The method was immunoSEQ multiplex PCR; TCRdb's version includes in-frame clones alone and lacks a portion of them. The repertoire holds 150,000 to 200,000 clones, with around nine tenths as singletons. The sample taken for sequencing was blood. The receptors derive from a man aged 25-45 years in good health. Both conserved end residues are part of each CDR3. D genes are given only for firm matches. Only part of the rows carry a size: once, few, many, or a class if the clone is expanded.

d_call: -
v_call: TRBV5-6
clone_size: -
j_call: TRBJ1-1
cdr3_aa: CASSLAALNTEAFF
cdr3_nt: TGTGCCAGCAGCTTGGCCGCCCTGAACACTGAAGCTTTCTTT

d_call: -
v_call: TRBV10-1
clone_size: -
j_call: TRBJ2-1
cdr3_aa: CASSGGPYNEQFF
cdr3_nt: TGCGCCAGCAGTGGGGGACCGTACAATGAGCAGTTCTTC

d_call: -
v_call: TRBV7-2
clone_size: -
j_call: TRBJ2-7
cdr3_aa: CASSLVSYEQYF
cdr3_nt: TGTGCCAGCAGCTTAGTCTCCTACGAGCAGTACTTC

d_call: -
v_call: TRBV9
clone_size: -
j_call: TRBJ1-2
cdr3_aa: CASSVGRGGSYGYTF
cdr3_nt: TGTGCCAGCAGCGTAGGGCGTGGGGGCAGCTATGGCTACACCTTC

d_call: -
v_call: TRBV5-1
clone_size: -
j_call: TRBJ2-2
cdr3_aa: CASSLLLQQTNTGELFF
cdr3_nt: TGCGCCAGCAGCTTACTTTTACAGCAAACGAACACCGGGGAGCTGTTTTTT

d_call: -
v_call: TRBV18
clone_size: -
j_call: TRBJ2-3
cdr3_aa: CASSPRRGGDTQYF
cdr3_nt: TGTGCCAGCTCACCGCGGCGTGGAGGGGATACGCAGTATTTT

d_call: -
v_call: TRBV4-3
clone_size: -
j_call: TRBJ1-2
cdr3_aa: CASSQDVTARYGYTF
cdr3_nt: TGCGCCAGCAGCCAAGACGTAACCGCCCGCTATGGCTACACCTTC

d_call: TRBD2
v_call: TRBV25-1
clone_size: -
j_call: TRBJ2-3
cdr3_aa: CASSEAALAGADTQYF
cdr3_nt: TGTGCCAGCAGTGAAGCTGCTCTAGCGGGAGCAGATACGCAGTATTTT

d_call: TRBD1
v_call: TRBV5-6
clone_size: -
j_call: TRBJ1-5
cdr3_aa: CASSNPGQGRRNQPQHF
cdr3_nt: TGTGCCAGCAGCAACCCGGGACAGGGTAGAAGGAATCAGCCCCAGCATTTT

d_call: TRBD1
v_call: TRBV18
clone_size: -
j_call: TRBJ2-7
cdr3_aa: CASATGGGYEQYF
cdr3_nt: TGTGCCAGCGCTACAGGGGGAGGCTACGAGCAGTACTTC

d_call: TRBD1
v_call: TRBV5-1
clone_size: -
j_call: TRBJ1-1
cdr3_aa: CASSHGQGVYEAFF
cdr3_nt: TGCGCCAGCAGCCATGGACAGGGGGTATATGAAGCTTTCTTT

d_call: -
v_call: TRBV19
clone_size: -
j_call: TRBJ1-6
cdr3_aa: CASRGQGSSPLHF
cdr3_nt: TGTGCCAGTAGGGGGCAGGGAAGTTCACCCCTCCACTTT

d_call: -
v_call: TRBV5-6
clone_size: -
j_call: TRBJ1-2
cdr3_aa: CASSWRIKQGMLYWGYTF
cdr3_nt: TGTGCCAGCAGCTGGAGGATAAAACAGGGAATGCTCTACTGGGGCTACACCTTC

d_call: -
v_call: TRBV5-1
clone_size: -
j_call: TRBJ2-7
cdr3_aa: CASSSNPFTESSYEQYF
cdr3_nt: TGCGCCAGCAGCTCCAACCCGTTCACTGAGAGCTCCTACGAGCAGTACTTC

d_call: TRBD1
v_call: TRBV24-1
clone_size: -
j_call: TRBJ1-5
cdr3_aa: CATRGQQGQPQHF
cdr3_nt: TGTGCCACCAGGGGACAGCAGGGTCAGCCCCAGCATTTT

d_call: TRBD1
v_call: TRBV7-2
clone_size: -
j_call: TRBJ1-5
cdr3_aa: CASSPRQGMPALQHF
cdr3_nt: TGTGCCAGCAGCCCACGACAGGGGATGCCGGCCTTACAGCATTTT

d_call: -
v_call: TRBV20-1
clone_size: -
j_call: TRBJ2-1
cdr3_aa: CSASKGFEQFF
cdr3_nt: TGCAGTGCTAGTAAAGGGTTTGAGCAGTTCTTC

d_call: -
v_call: TRBV24-1
clone_size: -
j_call: TRBJ2-1
cdr3_aa: CATSDPGLTSGEQFF
cdr3_nt: TGTGCCACCAGTGATCCTGGACTTACTTCGGGTGAGCAGTTCTTC

d_call: -
v_call: TRBV18
clone_size: -
j_call: TRBJ1-2
cdr3_aa: CASSPRGVKDYGYTF
cdr3_nt: TGTGCCAGCTCACCAAGGGGGGTAAAGGACTATGGCTACACCTTC

d_call: -
v_call: TRBV7-2
clone_size: -
j_call: TRBJ2-3
cdr3_aa: CASSLLRSSTDTQYF
cdr3_nt: TGTGCCAGCAGCTTATTACGATCTAGCACAGATACGCAGTATTTT

d_call: -
v_call: TRBV28
clone_size: once
j_call: TRBJ1-2
cdr3_aa: CASSFEGLGYGYTF
cdr3_nt: TGTGCCAGCAGTTTTGAGGGGCTCGGGTATGGCTACACCTTC

d_call: TRBD2
v_call: TRBV18
clone_size: -
j_call: TRBJ2-1
cdr3_aa: CASSPRLAGMGGNEQFF
cdr3_nt: TGTGCCAGCTCACCAAGACTAGCGGGCATGGGGGGCAATGAGCAGTTCTTC

d_call: -
v_call: TRBV10-1
clone_size: -
j_call: TRBJ1-1
cdr3_aa: CASSDGGSDTEAFF
cdr3_nt: TGCGCCAGCAGTGACGGGGGGTCGGACACTGAAGCTTTCTTT

d_call: -
v_call: TRBV15
clone_size: -
j_call: TRBJ1-2
cdr3_aa: CATSRDWGNGYTF
cdr3_nt: TGTGCCACCAGCAGAGATTGGGGGAATGGCTACACCTTC